Reported below is one TCR beta chain. Its cognate antigen is unknown. This specimen comes from a study of cytomegalovirus exposure and HLA in healthy donors. General study findings and limits: In vitro checks showed that a few CMV-associated chains really do target CMV antigens.

The PCR ran on 60 Vbeta and 13 Jbeta primers. The data were produced by immunoSEQ multiplex PCR, yet TCRdb's version contains in-frame clones alone and is incomplete. The sample has about 160,000 clones; about four fifths are singletons. Germline V gene lookup returns CDR1 MNHEY and CDR2 SVGAGI. This CDR3 comprises 12 residues. The germline V and J ends were trimmed by 6 bases and 1 base, with 6 bases remaining between them. The sample was PBMCs. This clonotype was sampled from a male donor in good health and CMV-seronegative. The chain has TRBV6-5 and TRBJ1-2; D is unresolved. CDR3 coding DNA: TGTGCCAGCAGCTCTATTAACTATGGCTACACCTTC. Encoded protein: CASSSINYGYTF.